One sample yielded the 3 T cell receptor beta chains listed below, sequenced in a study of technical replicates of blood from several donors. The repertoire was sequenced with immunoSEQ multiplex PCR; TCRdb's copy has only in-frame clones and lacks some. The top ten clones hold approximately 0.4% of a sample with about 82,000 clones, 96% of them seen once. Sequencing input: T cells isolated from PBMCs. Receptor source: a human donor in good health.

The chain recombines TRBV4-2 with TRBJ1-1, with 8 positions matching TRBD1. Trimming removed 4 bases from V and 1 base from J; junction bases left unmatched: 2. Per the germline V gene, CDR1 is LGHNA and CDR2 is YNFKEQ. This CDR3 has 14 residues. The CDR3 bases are TGTGCCAGCAGCCTGGGACAGGAGAACACTGAAGCTTTCTTT. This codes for CASSLGQENTEAFF.

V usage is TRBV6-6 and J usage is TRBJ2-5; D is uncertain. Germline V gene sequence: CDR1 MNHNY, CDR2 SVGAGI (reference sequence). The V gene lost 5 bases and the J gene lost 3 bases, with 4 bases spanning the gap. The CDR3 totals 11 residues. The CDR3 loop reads CASSDKETQYF. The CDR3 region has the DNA TGTGCCAGCAGTGACAAAGAGACCCAGTACTTC.

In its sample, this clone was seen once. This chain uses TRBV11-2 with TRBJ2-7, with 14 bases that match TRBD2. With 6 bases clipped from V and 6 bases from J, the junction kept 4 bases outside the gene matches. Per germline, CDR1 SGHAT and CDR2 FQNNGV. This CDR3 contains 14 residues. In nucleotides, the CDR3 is TGTGCCAGCAGTTCGGGACTAGCGGGAGTCGAGCAGTACTTC. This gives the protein CASSSGLAGVEQYF. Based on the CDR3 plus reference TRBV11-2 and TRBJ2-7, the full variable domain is EAGVAQSPRYKIIEKRQSVAFWCNPISGHATLYWYQQILGQGPKLLIQFQNNGVVDDSQLPKDRFSAERLKGVDSTLKIQPAKLEDSAVYLCASSSGLAGVEQYFGPGTRLTVT.